The present T cell receptor beta chain was sequenced within a study of beta chain features in type 1 diabetes. Study-wide results and limits: A potential influence of HLA type upon TCRB rearrangement remained unresolved herein. All four CD4+ subsets of Type 1 diabetes patients contained TCRB CDR3s that were moderately but significantly shorter. A pattern of fewer insertions and more deletions at VDJ junctions was seen in type 1 diabetes patients.

A few counts support this clone. Its antigen remains unidentified. cDNA synthesis used the whole RNA isolate, giving expressed TCRB sequences. Produced via immunoSEQ multiplex PCR; TCRdb's table is partial and in-frame only. The sample records about 360,000 clones, around 13% being singletons. What was sequenced was naive CD4+ T cells from blood. This TCR came from a man between 18 and 35 years old in good health.

This CDR3 reads CASSAELTGPYGYTF. As DNA, the CDR3 is TGTGCCAGCAGCGCTGAATTGACAGGGCCCTATGGCTACACCTTC. The rearrangement uses TRBV9 and TRBJ1-2; TRBD1 matches 7 bases. Losses at the gene ends were 3 bases for V and 4 bases for J; bases not matched to a gene: 9. Germline values: CDR1 SGDLS, CDR2 YYNGEE. The length of the CDR3 is 15 residues.